This T cell receptor (beta chain) was observed in a study of blood T cell repertoires in COVID-19. For the study at large: COVID-19 samples, acute and convalescent, were from the United States, Italy and Spain. PBMCs, B-cell-depleted T cells, or T cells provided the cDNA or gDNA that made up the material.

Methods used by the authors: Counts of nucleated cells, estimated from reference gene primer amplification, were obtained. Libraries were prepared by immunoSEQ multiplex PCR; TCRdb keeps only in-frame clonotypes and omits some of them. V and J calls plus clone size are reproduced from that table; the DNA served to infer D and trimming. The sample lists approximately 140,000 clones, about nine tenths occurring once. V trimming: 4 bases; J trimming: 0 bases; junction bases outside the gene matches: 4. The germline V gene has CDR1 ENHRY and CDR2 SYGVKD. This CDR3 region has 15 residues. Sequencing used peripheral blood. This receptor was identified in a man in his forties or fifties with active or convalescent COVID-19. This chain connects TRBV10-3 to TRBJ2-7, with 9 bases identical to TRBD1. The CDR3: CAISGTGDSSYEQYF. Here the CDR3 DNA reads TGTGCCATCAGTGGGACAGGGGATAGCTCCTACGAGCAGTACTTC.